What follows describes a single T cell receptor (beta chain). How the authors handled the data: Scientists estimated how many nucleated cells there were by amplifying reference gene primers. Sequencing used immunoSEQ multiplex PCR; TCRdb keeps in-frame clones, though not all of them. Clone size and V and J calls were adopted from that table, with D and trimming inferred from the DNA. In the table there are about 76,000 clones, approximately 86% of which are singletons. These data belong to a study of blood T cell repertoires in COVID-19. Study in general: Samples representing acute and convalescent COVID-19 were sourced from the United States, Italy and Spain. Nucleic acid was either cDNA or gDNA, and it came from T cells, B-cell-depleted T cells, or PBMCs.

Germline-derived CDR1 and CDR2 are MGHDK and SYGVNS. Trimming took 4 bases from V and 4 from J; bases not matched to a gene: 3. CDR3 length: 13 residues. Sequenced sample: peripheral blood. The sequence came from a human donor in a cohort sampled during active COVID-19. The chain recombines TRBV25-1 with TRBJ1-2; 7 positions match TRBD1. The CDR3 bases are TGTGCCAGCAGTGTTTCAGGGGGCTATGGCTACACCTTC. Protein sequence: CASSVSGGYGYTF.